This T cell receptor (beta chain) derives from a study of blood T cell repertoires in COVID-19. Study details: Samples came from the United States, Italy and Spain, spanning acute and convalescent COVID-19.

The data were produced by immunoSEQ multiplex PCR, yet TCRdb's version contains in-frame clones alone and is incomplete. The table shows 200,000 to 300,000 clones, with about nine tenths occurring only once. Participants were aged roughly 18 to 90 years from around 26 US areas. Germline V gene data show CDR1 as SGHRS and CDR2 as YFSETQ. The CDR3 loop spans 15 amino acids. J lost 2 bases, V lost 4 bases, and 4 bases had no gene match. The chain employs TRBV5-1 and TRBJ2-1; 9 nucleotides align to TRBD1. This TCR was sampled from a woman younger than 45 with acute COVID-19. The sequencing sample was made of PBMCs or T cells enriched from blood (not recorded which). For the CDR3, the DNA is TGCGCCAGCAGCCCCGGGACAGGGACCTACAATGAGCAGTTCTTC. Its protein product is CASSPGTGTYNEQFF. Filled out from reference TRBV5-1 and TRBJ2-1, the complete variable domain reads KAGVTQTPRYLIKTRGQQVTLSCSPISGHRSVSWYQQTPGQGLQFLFEYFSETQRNKGNFPGRFSGRQFSNSRSEMNVSTLELGDSALYLCASSPGTGTYNEQFFGPGTRLTVL.